The 10 T cell receptor beta chains below all came from one sample that was sequenced in a study of T cell repertoires in cytomegalovirus infection. MiXCR, run by TCRdb on the reads, gives a single entry per CDR3 protein. The table records tens of thousands of distinct CDR3 sequences, 35% to 45% of them present only once. These receptors lack a known antigen. Sequenced here: CD8+ T cells from cultured PBMCs, sampled from culture after CMV antigen stimulation. The receptors were sampled from a human donor in good health (CMV status not recorded). Some clones in this sample may be carry-over from other donors' samples.

This clonotype appeared many times. The chain has TRBV6-1 and TRBJ2-2; possibly TRBD1 for D (5 bases). Germline assignment: CDR1 MNHNS and CDR2 SASEGT. CDR3 length: 15 residues. V shed 5 bases and J shed 1 base, with 11 bases lying between them. CDR3: CASSFQQENTGELFF. Written as DNA, the CDR3 is TGTGCCAGCAGTTTCCAACAGGAGAACACCGGGGAGCTGTTTTTT.

This clonotype was detected many times. V gene TRBV7-2 combines with J gene TRBJ2-1; TRBD1 or TRBD2 may be the D gene (5 bases each). Germline V gives CDR1 SGHTA, CDR2 FQGNSA. Trimming removed 5 bases at V and 5 bases at J, with 13 bases between. The CDR3 sequence is 14 residues long. DNA of the CDR3: TGTGCCAGCAGCCAGGGACCGACTAACAATGAGCAGTTCTTC. This sequence encodes CASSQGPTNNEQFF.

This clonotype showed up many times. The genes are TRBV7-2 and TRBJ2-7; tentatively, D is TRBD2 (7 bases). The CDR3 is made up of 14 amino acids. Germline V gene lookup returns CDR1 SGHTA and CDR2 FQGNSA. The V gene lost 5 bases and the J gene lost 5 bases, with 16 bases spanning the gap. The CDR3 loop reads CASSIRGARNEQYF. The CDR3 DNA reads as TGTGCCAGCAGCATACGGGGGGCCCGTAACGAGCAGTACTTC.

The rearrangement links TRBV4-3 to TRBJ1-1; D unresolved. The CDR3 covers 14 residues. Trimming pared 0 bases from V and 0 bases from J, leaving 5 bases between. In germline, CDR1 is LGHNA, CDR2 YSLEER. The CDR3 DNA reads TGCGCCAGCAGCCAAGATTCGGTGAACACTGAAGCTTTCTTT. This encodes CASSQDSVNTEAFF.

This chain connects TRBV7-4 to TRBJ1-6; tentative D call: TRBD1 (6 bases). The CDR3 runs 16 residues. V gave up 3 bases and J gave up 7 bases, with 16 bases separating them. Germline loops: CDR1 SGHVT, CDR2 SQSDAQ. The CDR3 bases are TGTGCCAGCAGCTTTCGCCGGGGGCGAGAAAATTCACCCCTCCACTTT. This translates into CASSFRRGRENSPLHF.

This clonotype was counted between two and nine times. The V and J genes are TRBV4-2 and TRBJ2-7, with D perhaps matching TRBD1 or TRBD2 (5 bases each). V lost 3 bases and J lost 6, with 12 bases in between. CDR3 length: 13 residues. CDR1 and CDR2 from the germline V gene are LGHNA and YNFKEQ. The CDR3 sequence: CASSHPLGGEQYF. In nucleotides, the CDR3 is TGTGCCAGCAGCCACCCCCTTGGGGGCGAGCAGTACTTC.

V usage is TRBV7-8 and J usage is TRBJ1-5; D is ambiguous. The CDR3 is 14 amino acids. In germline, CDR1 is SGHVS, CDR2 FQNEAQ. With 5 bases removed from V and 6 bases from J, the gap between germline ends came to 14 bases. The CDR3 DNA reads as TGTGCCAGCAGCCCGCATTATGACCCTCAGCCCCAGCATTTT. Translating it yields CASSPHYDPQPQHF.

This clonotype occurred a few times. This sequence joins TRBV7-8 and TRBJ2-1, with TRBD1 as a possible D gene (5 bases). The CDR3 runs 13 residues. Germline-derived CDR1 and CDR2 are SGHVS and FQNEAQ. Trimming removed 4 bases at V and 6 bases at J, with 10 bases between. CDR3 nucleotides: TGTGCCAGCAGCTCAGGGTCAGGCAATGAGCAGTTCTTC. Amino acid sequence: CASSSGSGNEQFF.

This clonotype has ten or more counts. The genes are TRBV7-8 and TRBJ2-7, with TRBD1 matching over 8 bases. The CDR3 is 15 amino acids. Per the germline V gene, CDR1 is SGHVS and CDR2 is FQNEAQ. V dropped 5 bases and J dropped 2; count of bases not matched to a gene: 8. CDR3 protein: CASSLPDRVAYEQYF. CDR3 nucleotide sequence: TGTGCCAGCAGCCTCCCGGACAGGGTGGCCTACGAGCAGTACTTC. The full variable domain, in which reference TRBV7-8 and TRBJ2-7 provide the parts outside the CDR3, is GAGVSQSPRYKVAKRGQDVALRCDPISGHVSLFWYQQALGQGPEFLTYFQNEAQLDKSGLPSDRFFAERPEGSVSTLKIQRTQQEDSAVYLCASSLPDRVAYEQYFGPGTRLTVT.

In this sample, this clonotype turned up many times. This chain connects TRBV7-6 to TRBJ2-3; tentatively, D is TRBD2 (6 bases). This CDR3 has 16 residues. CDR1 and CDR2 (germline): SGHVS, FNYEAQ. V lost 5 bases to trimming and J lost 0 bases, with 15 bases between them. CDR3 region: CASSHFKGLSTDTQYF. CDR3 DNA sequence: TGTGCCAGCAGCCATTTCAAGGGACTGAGCACAGATACGCAGTATTTT.